This T cell receptor beta chain came from a study of control samples from healthy donors and cancer patients. Germline assignment: CDR1 MNHNS and CDR2 SASEGT. The V and J ends lost 1 base and 8 bases respectively, with 8 bases between them. This CDR3 contains 12 residues. TCRdb keeps only in-frame clones here, not all; method: immunoSEQ multiplex PCR. The sample lists approximately 97,000 clones, around four fifths seen once, with approximately 20% in the top ten. This sequence was found in a man aged 25 to 40 in good health. V and J are TRBV6-1 and TRBJ1-2; D uncertain. The sequenced material came from blood. In DNA form, the CDR3 reads TGTGCCAGCAGTGAAGAGGGAAGAGGCTACACCTTC. It translates to CASSEEGRGYTF.